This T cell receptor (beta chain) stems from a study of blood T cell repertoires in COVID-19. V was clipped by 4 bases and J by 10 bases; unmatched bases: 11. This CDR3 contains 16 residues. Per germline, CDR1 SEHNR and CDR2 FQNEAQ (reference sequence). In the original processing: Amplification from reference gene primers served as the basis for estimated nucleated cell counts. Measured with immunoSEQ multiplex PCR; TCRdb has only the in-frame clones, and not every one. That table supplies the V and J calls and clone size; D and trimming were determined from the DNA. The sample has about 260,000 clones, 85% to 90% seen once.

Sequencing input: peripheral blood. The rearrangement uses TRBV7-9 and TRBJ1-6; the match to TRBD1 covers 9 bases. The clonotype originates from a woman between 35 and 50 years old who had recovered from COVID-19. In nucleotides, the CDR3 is TGTGCCAGCAGCTCTGTCACAGGGGGCGCAAACTCACCCCTCCACTTT. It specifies CASSSVTGGANSPLHF.